The subject of this entry is one T cell receptor beta chain. Its antigen is currently unknown. Quantitative 5'-RACE with molecular barcodes was used to make the TCR beta libraries. MiXCR, run by TCRdb on the 5' RACE reads, gives a single entry per CDR3 protein. The table shows about 800,000 distinct CDR3 sequences, with 12% occurring only once. Trimming removed 1 base at V and 8 bases at J, with 20 bases between. This CDR3 contains 16 residues. Looked up from germline, CDR1 is DFQATT and CDR2 is SNEGSKA (reference sequence). These data are taken from a study of CD8 T cells in ankylosing spondylitis. Study-level findings and limits: Disease-linked clones had a CD8+ phenotype and relatively low frequency in peripheral blood. According to the report, clones linked to the disease were significantly enriched in matched synovial fluid samples taken from ankylosing spondylitis patients. In ankylosing spondylitis blood, a motif of 7 to 9 highly homologous TCR beta variants appeared characteristic. Some of the motif variants had earlier been found in reactive arthritis patients' fluid and blood.

The source material was blood, either unsorted or a sorted T cell fraction (not recorded which). The source of this sequence is a male donor with ankylosing spondylitis. The V gene is TRBV20-1, the J gene TRBJ1-4, with TRBD1 as a possible D gene (5 bases). CDR3 nucleotides: TGCAGTGCTAGAGTGGCTCTGGGGGGTCGATTCGAAAAACTGTTTTTT. Its translation: CSARVALGGRFEKLFF.